A single sample gave rise to the 27 T cell receptor beta chains below, sequenced in a study of cytomegalovirus exposure and HLA in healthy donors. PCR involved 60 Vbeta and 13 Jbeta primers. Sequenced by immunoSEQ multiplex PCR; TCRdb stores in-frame clones only, minus some. This sample carries fewer than 350,000 clones, 85% to 90% of them seen once, and the ten largest clones take roughly 2%. Sequencing was performed on PBMCs. The receptors here all came from a woman aged 18-29 years in good health and CMV-seronegative.

Only one count was recorded for this clone. The gene calls are TRBV5-1 and TRBJ1-2; 9 bases line up with TRBD1. The V gene's germline CDR1 is SGHRS and CDR2 YFSETQ. With 9 bases clipped from V and 1 base from J, the junction kept 4 bases outside the gene matches. This CDR3 is built from 13 residues. CDR3 residues: CATRTGVNYGYTF. DNA for the CDR3: TGCGCCACCAGGACAGGGGTTAACTATGGCTACACCTTC.

This chain uses TRBV9 with TRBJ2-7, with 10 bases identical to TRBD1. The CDR3 loop spans 15 amino acids. V was pared by 3 bases and J by 6 bases, with 9 bases of the junction left unmatched. The germline CDR1 and CDR2 sequences are SGDLS and YYNGEE. This CDR3 is CASSAEGQGFREQYF. The CDR3 DNA reads TGTGCCAGCAGCGCTGAGGGACAGGGGTTTCGCGAGCAGTACTTC.

The genes are TRBV19 and TRBJ1-2, with D perhaps TRBD1 (6 bases). CDR3 length: 16 amino acids. Germline loops: CDR1 LNHDA, CDR2 SQIVND (reference sequence). CDR3 protein: CACTRDAGGPNYGYTF. The CDR3 coding sequence is TGTGCGTGTACCCGGGACGCCGGGGGGCCTAACTATGGCTACACCTTC.

CDR3 DNA sequence: TGTGCCATCAGGATTGGGACAGCCTCTGAAGCTTTCTTT. Its translation: CAIRIGTASEAFF. This chain links TRBV10-3 with TRBJ1-1, with TRBD1 matching 7 bases. Germline V gene sequence: CDR1 ENHRY, CDR2 SYGVKD. The CDR3 is made up of 13 amino acids. Trimming cost V 6 bases and J 6 bases; bases outside gene matches: 7.

The rearrangement links TRBV6-6 to TRBJ2-5; perhaps TRBD1 as D (6 bases). Trimming removed 0 bases at V and 1 base at J, with 9 bases between. CDR3 length: 15 amino acids. Germline-derived CDR1 and CDR2 are MNHNY and SVGAGI (reference sequence). CDR3 bases: TGTGCCAGCAGTTACTCGTACAGGGTCCAAGAGACCCAGTACTTC. This codes for CASSYSYRVQETQYF.

This clone was seen just once. The gene calls are TRBV7-9 and TRBJ2-1, with 12 bases aligning to TRBD2. With V trimmed by 5 bases and J by 5 bases, 10 bases remained unmatched. CDR1 is SEHNR and CDR2 is FQNEAQ in the germline V gene (reference sequence). This CDR3 contains 17 residues. The CDR3 here is CASSPPGLAGFDNEQFF. The CDR3 DNA reads as TGTGCCAGCAGCCCCCCCGGACTAGCGGGATTTGACAATGAGCAGTTCTTC.

CDR3 DNA: TGTGCCAGCAGTTTCAGGGGGGAGGTTCCCGGGGAGCTGTTTTTT. Protein product: CASSFRGEVPGELFF. The V gene is TRBV27, the J gene TRBJ2-2; D perhaps matches TRBD1 (7 bases). There are 15 residues in the CDR3. Trimming shortened V by 3 bases and J by 6 bases, and 14 bases separated the two germline ends. Germline values: CDR1 MNHEY, CDR2 SMNVEV (reference sequence).

This chain links TRBV7-6 with TRBJ1-1, with 8 bases aligning to TRBD1. V lost 2 bases and J lost 2; bases outside the gene matches: 7. In germline, CDR1 is SGHVS, CDR2 FNYEAQ. This CDR3 is built from 16 residues. CDR3 DNA: TGTGCCAGCAGCTTAAGGGAGGACAGGGTAAACACTGAAGCTTTCTTT. It yields the protein CASSLREDRVNTEAFF.

This chain connects TRBV7-8 to TRBJ2-7, with D perhaps matching TRBD1 (6 bases). CDR3 length equals 14 residues. V lost 1 base, J lost 2 bases, and 9 bases lay in between. Germline CDR1 reads SGHVS; CDR2 reads FQNEAQ. The CDR3 sequence is CASSLGPGAYEQYF. In DNA form, the CDR3 reads TGTGCCAGCAGCTTAGGTCCAGGGGCCTACGAGCAGTACTTC. Variable domain in full (rest from reference TRBV7-8 and TRBJ2-7): GAGVSQSPRYKVAKRGQDVALRCDPISGHVSLFWYQQALGQGPEFLTYFQNEAQLDKSGLPSDRFFAERPEGSVSTLKIQRTQQEDSAVYLCASSLGPGAYEQYFGPGTRLTVT.

This sequence joins TRBV6-6 and TRBJ2-7; 11 bases line up with TRBD2. This CDR3 comprises 15 residues. Germline V CDR1 and CDR2: MNHNY, SVGAGI (reference sequence). V lost 0 bases, J lost 4 bases, and 2 bases stayed unmatched. The CDR3 region has the DNA TGTGCCAGCAGTTACTCGACTAGCGGGGTGTACGAGCAGTACTTC. The encoded protein is CASSYSTSGVYEQYF.

The chain carries TRBV28 and TRBJ1-5; no clear D gene. V was cut by 3 bases and J by 7 bases, with 10 bases left in between. The CDR3 sequence is 13 residues long. The V gene's germline CDR1 is MDHEN and CDR2 SYDVKM. The CDR3 DNA reads TGTGCCAGCAGTTTGGGTTCCGGGCAGCCCCAGCATTTT. It codes for CASSLGSGQPQHF.

The chain recombines TRBV29-1 with TRBJ1-2; no clear D gene. The CDR3 loop spans 12 amino acids. V was pared by 5 bases and J by 3 bases, with 10 bases between. From germline, CDR1 is SQVTM and CDR2 ANQGSEA. The chain's CDR3 is CSVQSEYYGYTF. CDR3 nucleotides: TGCAGCGTTCAGTCAGAATACTATGGCTACACCTTC.

This chain joins TRBV27 and TRBJ1-2; TRBD1 matches at 7 bases. The V gene's germline CDR1 is MNHEY and CDR2 SMNVEV (reference sequence). The J segment lost 7 bases and the V segment lost 0 bases, leaving 8 bases of the junction unmatched. The CDR3 loop spans 15 amino acids. CDR3: CASSLSSDRVAGYTF. The CDR3 nucleotides read TGTGCCAGCAGTTTATCGTCCGACAGGGTTGCTGGCTACACCTTC.

The chain has TRBV5-6 and TRBJ1-6; D unclear. The CDR3 has 16 residues. CDR1 SGHDT and CDR2 YYEEEE come from the germline V gene. The V gene lost 4 bases and the J gene lost 0 bases, with 11 bases spanning the gap. Written as DNA, the CDR3 is TGTGCCAGCAGCCCCCCCGGGAGCTCCTATAATTCACCCCTCCACTTT. Residues: CASSPPGSSYNSPLHF.

The gene calls are TRBV6-5 and TRBJ1-4; 8 bases are shared with TRBD1. Germline-derived CDR1 and CDR2 are MNHEY and SVGAGI. The CDR3 length is 14 residues. Trimming cost V 5 bases and J 8 bases; bases outside gene matches: 7. CDR3 DNA sequence: TGTGCCAGCAGTGAAGGCAGGGGGCGAGAAAAACTGTTTTTT. Translating it yields CASSEGRGREKLFF.

The V and J genes are TRBV10-2 and TRBJ1-5; 9 bases fit TRBD1. Germline values: CDR1 WSHSY, CDR2 SAAADI. The CDR3 contains 15 residues. Trimming took 6 bases from V and 6 from J; bases not matched to a gene: 9. The CDR3 nucleotides read TGCGCCAGCAGGGAAGGGACAGGGAAGATTCAGCCCCAGCATTTT. Amino acid sequence: CASREGTGKIQPQHF.

This sequence joins TRBV18 and TRBJ2-7, with D perhaps TRBD2 (6 bases). CDR1 and CDR2 (germline): KGHSH, LQKENI. Trimming removed 4 bases from V and 3 bases from J, with 10 bases in between. The CDR3 loop spans 13 amino acids. This CDR3 is CASSLGLIYEQYF. The CDR3 bases are TGTGCCAGCTCACTGGGACTGATCTACGAGCAGTACTTC.

The CDR3 region has the DNA TGTGCCTGGAGTGAAGGGGCCGCCAAAAACATTCAGTACTTC. It translates to CAWSEGAAKNIQYF. V usage is TRBV30 and J usage is TRBJ2-4, with a tentative D call TRBD1 (5 bases). Germline values: CDR1 GTSNPN, CDR2 SVGIG (reference sequence). Trimming cost V 1 base and J 1 base, with 8 bases left between them. The CDR3 has 14 residues.

The gene calls are TRBV7-9 and TRBJ1-4; D possibly corresponds to TRBD1 (6 bases). Germline V gene data show CDR1 as SEHNR and CDR2 as FQNEAQ (reference sequence). There are 14 residues in the CDR3. V lost 5 bases and J 7 bases, leaving 14 bases between the germline ends. The CDR3 DNA follows: TGTGCCAGCAGCCCTCGGACAGCAAGTGAAAAACTGTTTTTT. Translated, it gives CASSPRTASEKLFF.

The gene calls are TRBV19 and TRBJ2-7; TRBD2 is a possible D gene (7 bases). Germline V lookup: CDR1 LNHDA, CDR2 SQIVND (reference sequence). Trimming left V 5 bases short and J 3 bases short, with 14 bases between. The CDR3 length is 14 residues. Here the CDR3 reads CASSRAGANYEQYF. DNA for the CDR3: TGTGCCAGTAGTCGGGCGGGGGCTAACTACGAGCAGTACTTC.

The J gene is TRBJ2-7, the V gene TRBV4-1; D might be TRBD1 (6 bases). Per the germline V gene, CDR1 is MGHRA and CDR2 is YSYEKL. This CDR3 has 16 residues. V lost 2 bases and J lost 2, with 16 bases in between. DNA for the CDR3: TGCGCCAGCAGCCAACACTCGGCAGGGGAGACCTACGAGCAGTACTTC. It yields the protein CASSQHSAGETYEQYF.

J is TRBJ2-4 and V is TRBV28, with 10 nucleotides matching TRBD1. From germline, CDR1 is MDHEN and CDR2 SYDVKM. The CDR3 length is 14 residues. J gave up 3 bases and V 7 bases, and 3 bases lay outside the gene matches. The CDR3 DNA follows: TGTGCCAGCACGACAGGGGGCTTCAAAAACATTCAGTACTTC. Translation gives CASTTGGFKNIQYF.

This rearrangement joins TRBV6-5 to TRBJ1-1; no clear D. V gave up 6 bases and J gave up 1 base, with 3 bases separating them. Germline V CDR1 and CDR2: MNHEY, SVGAGI. This CDR3 is 11 amino acids long. CDR3 DNA: TGTGCCAGCAGCGGGAACACTGAAGCTTTCTTT. Amino acid sequence: CASSGNTEAFF.

The chain joins TRBV29-1 to TRBJ1-5, with D hard to call. The CDR3 consists of 14 residues. Between the trimmed V and J ends, which lost 6 bases and 2 bases, there was a span of 14 bases. Per germline, CDR1 SQVTM and CDR2 ANQGSEA. In DNA form, the CDR3 reads TGCAGCGTGCGGGCCGGGTACGGCAATCAGCCCCAGCATTTT. Translating it yields CSVRAGYGNQPQHF.

The chain is built from TRBV5-8 and TRBJ1-4, with 10 nucleotides matching TRBD1. Germline V CDR1 and CDR2: SGHTS, YDEGEE. V dropped 5 bases and J dropped 6; count of bases not matched to a gene: 7. The CDR3 is 15 amino acids. CDR3 protein: CASRGQGRMYEKLFF. In nucleotides, the CDR3 is TGTGCCAGCAGGGGACAGGGGAGGATGTATGAAAAACTGTTTTTT.

The V call is TRBV5-6, the J call TRBJ1-4; no reliable D call. The ends were cut back, 5 bases at V and 4 bases at J, with 15 bases in the middle. The CDR3 has 15 amino acids. CDR1 and CDR2 (germline): SGHDT, YYEEEE. In DNA form, the CDR3 reads TGTGCCAGCAGAGTGGCAGGTGTCGATAATGAAAAACTGTTTTTT. Translating gives CASRVAGVDNEKLFF.

The V gene is TRBV9, the J gene TRBJ1-4, with 10 bases aligning to TRBD1. The CDR3 extends over 17 amino acids. The germline CDR1 and CDR2 sequences are SGDLS and YYNGEE. V was clipped by 4 bases and J by 0 bases; unmatched bases: 6. Here the CDR3 reads CASSTRDRGATNEKLFF. DNA for the CDR3: TGTGCCAGCAGCACCCGGGACAGGGGTGCAACTAATGAAAAACTGTTTTTT.